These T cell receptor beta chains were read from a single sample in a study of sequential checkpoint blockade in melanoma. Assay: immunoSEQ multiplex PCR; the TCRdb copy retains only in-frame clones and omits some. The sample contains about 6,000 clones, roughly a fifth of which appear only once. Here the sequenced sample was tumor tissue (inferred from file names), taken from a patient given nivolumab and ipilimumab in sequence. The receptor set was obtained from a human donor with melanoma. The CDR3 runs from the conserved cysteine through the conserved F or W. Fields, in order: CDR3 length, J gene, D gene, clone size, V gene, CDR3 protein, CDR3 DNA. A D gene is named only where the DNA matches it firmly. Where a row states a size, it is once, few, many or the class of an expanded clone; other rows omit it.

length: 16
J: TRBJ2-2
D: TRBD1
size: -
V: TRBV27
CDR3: CASSLSPTGNDRELFF
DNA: TGTGCCAGCAGTTTATCGCCGACAGGGAACGATAGGGAGCTGTTTTTT

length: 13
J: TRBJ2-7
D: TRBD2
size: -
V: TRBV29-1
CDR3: CSVAGRPFHEQYF
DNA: TGCAGCGTCGCCGGGAGGCCCTTCCACGAGCAGTACTTC

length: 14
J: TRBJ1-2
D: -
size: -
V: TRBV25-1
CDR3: CASNPSNREEGYTF
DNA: TGTGCCAGCAACCCCTCTAATAGAGAGGAGGGCTACACCTTC

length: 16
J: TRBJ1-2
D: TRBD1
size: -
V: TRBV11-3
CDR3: CASSLVPDRGRDGYTF
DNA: TGTGCCAGCAGCTTGGTCCCGGACAGGGGGCGAGATGGCTACACCTTC

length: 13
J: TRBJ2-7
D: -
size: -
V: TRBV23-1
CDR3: CASSTLGSYEQYF
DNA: TGCGCCAGCAGCACACTGGGCTCCTACGAGCAGTACTTC

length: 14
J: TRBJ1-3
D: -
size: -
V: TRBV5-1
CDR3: CASSDGFSGNTIYF
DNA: TGCGCCAGCAGCGACGGTTTCTCTGGAAACACCATATATTTT

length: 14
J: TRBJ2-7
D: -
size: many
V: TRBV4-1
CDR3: CASSRRGSSYEQYF
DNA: TGCGCCAGCAGCAGGCGGGGCAGCTCCTACGAGCAGTACTTC

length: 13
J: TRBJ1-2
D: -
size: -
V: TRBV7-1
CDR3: CASSWLSNYGYTF
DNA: TGTGCCAGCAGCTGGTTGAGTAACTATGGCTACACCTTC

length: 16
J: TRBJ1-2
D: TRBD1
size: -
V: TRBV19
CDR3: CASSKAGTGINYGYTF
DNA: TGTGCCAGTAGTAAAGCCGGGACAGGGATTAACTATGGCTACACCTTC

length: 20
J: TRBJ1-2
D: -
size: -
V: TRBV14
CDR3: CASSQQYSPPGVPFSYGYTF
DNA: TGTGCCAGCAGCCAGCAGTACTCACCGCCGGGGGTCCCTTTCTCCTATGGCTACACCTTC

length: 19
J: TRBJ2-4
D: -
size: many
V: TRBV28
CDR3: CASKQVGGGGSLAKNIQYF
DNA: TGTGCCAGCAAGCAGGTTGGGGGCGGGGGTTCACTAGCCAAAAACATTCAGTACTTC

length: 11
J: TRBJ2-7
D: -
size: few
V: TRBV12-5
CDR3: CASTRGYEQYF
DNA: TGTGCCAGCACTCGGGGCTACGAGCAGTACTTC

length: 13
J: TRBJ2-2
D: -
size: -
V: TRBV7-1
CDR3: CASSLDNTGELFF
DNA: TGTGCCAGCAGCTTAGACAACACCGGGGAGCTGTTTTTT

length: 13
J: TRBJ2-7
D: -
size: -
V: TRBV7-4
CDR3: CASSAGREYEQYF
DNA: TGTGCCAGCAGCGCCGGGCGGGAATACGAGCAGTACTTC

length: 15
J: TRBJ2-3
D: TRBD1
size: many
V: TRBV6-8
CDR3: CAIRGKPTGADTQYF
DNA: TGTGCCATCAGAGGAAAACCCACAGGGGCAGATACGCAGTATTTT

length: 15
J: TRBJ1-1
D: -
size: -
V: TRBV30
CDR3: CAWSSQTGMNTEAFF
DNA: TGTGCCTGGAGTTCCCAAACGGGAATGAACACTGAAGCTTTCTTT

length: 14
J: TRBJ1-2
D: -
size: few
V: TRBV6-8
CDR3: CASITGRRDYGYTF
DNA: TGTGCCAGCATCACAGGGAGACGGGACTATGGCTACACCTTC

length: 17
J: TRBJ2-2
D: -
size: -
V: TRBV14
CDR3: CASSQFLLASRAGELFF
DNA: TGTGCCAGCAGCCAATTTCTATTAGCCTCACGGGCCGGGGAGCTGTTTTTT

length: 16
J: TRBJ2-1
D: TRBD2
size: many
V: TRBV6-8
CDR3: CASSSYGGGSYNEQFF
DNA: TGTGCCAGCAGTTCCTACGGGGGGGGCTCCTACAATGAGCAGTTCTTC

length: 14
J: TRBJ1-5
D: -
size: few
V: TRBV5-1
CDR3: CASSLEQGNQPQHF
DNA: TGCGCCAGCAGCTTGGAGCAGGGTAATCAGCCCCAGCATTTT

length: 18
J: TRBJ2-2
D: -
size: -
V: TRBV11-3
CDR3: CASSTRTGRVRDTGELFF
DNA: TGTGCCAGCAGCACTAGGACAGGGAGGGTTAGAGACACCGGGGAGCTGTTTTTT

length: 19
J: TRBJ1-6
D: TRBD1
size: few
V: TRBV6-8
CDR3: CASSAGWTDRTGRNSPLHF
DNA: TGTGCCAGCAGTGCGGGATGGACAGACCGGACAGGGAGGAATTCACCCCTCCACTTT

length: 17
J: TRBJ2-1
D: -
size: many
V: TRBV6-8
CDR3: CASRSPPGVGGYNEQFF
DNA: TGTGCCAGCAGGTCCCCCCCGGGGGTGGGAGGATACAATGAGCAGTTCTTC

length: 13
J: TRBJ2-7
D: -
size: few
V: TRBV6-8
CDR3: CASRGIGAYEQYF
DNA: TGTGCCAGCAGGGGGATAGGCGCATACGAGCAGTACTTC

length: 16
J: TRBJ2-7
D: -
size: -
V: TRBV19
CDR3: CASSSSSGRALGEQYF
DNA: TGTGCCAGTAGTTCAAGCTCCGGCAGGGCACTGGGGGAGCAGTACTTC

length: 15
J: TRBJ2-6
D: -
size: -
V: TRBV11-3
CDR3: CASSSNTAGANVLTF
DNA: TGTGCCAGCAGCTCAAATACAGCTGGGGCCAACGTCCTGACTTTC

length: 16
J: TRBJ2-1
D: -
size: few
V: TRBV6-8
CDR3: CASSPWTPENYNEQFF
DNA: TGTGCCAGCAGTCCCTGGACTCCGGAAAACTACAATGAGCAGTTCTTC

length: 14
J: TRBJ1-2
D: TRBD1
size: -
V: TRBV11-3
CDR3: CASSIRDSNYGYTF
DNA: TGTGCCAGCAGCATCCGGGACAGTAACTATGGCTACACCTTC

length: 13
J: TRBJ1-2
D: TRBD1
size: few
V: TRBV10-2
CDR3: CASTRQGADGYTF
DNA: TGCGCCAGCACCAGACAGGGGGCTGATGGCTACACCTTC